This TCR beta chain stems from a study of monozygotic twins with inflammatory bowel disease. This CDR3 has 15 amino acids. The germline CDR1 and CDR2 sequences are SGHRS and YFSETQ. The UMIs contained a 6-nucleotide sample barcode. They were added by template switching during cDNA synthesis. From the 5' RACE reads, TCRdb lists one entry per CDR3 protein and no DNA. The listing records approximately 400,000 distinct CDR3 sequences. Regarding the study as a whole: Telling apart the different T cell subtypes was not possible.

Note on this clonotype: Its matching antigen is unknown.

V is TRBV5-1 and J is TRBJ2-5; TCRdb selects TRBD1, and the lack of DNA leaves this call unchecked. The sequence came from a human donor with ulcerative colitis or Crohn's disease, or a healthy co-twin of an affected twin (not recorded which). The sequencing input was blood. The CDR3 here is CASSLNRGNQETQYF.